These 13 T cell receptor beta chains were sequenced from one sample in a study of CD8+CD57+ T cells in acquired aplastic anemia. CDR3 and TCR beta VDJ profiling relied on a genomic DNA template. TCRdb reprocessed the reads with MiXCR, giving one entry per CDR3 protein. The table has 150,000 to 200,000 distinct CDR3 sequences, under 70% seen once. What was sequenced was sorted CD4+, CD8+, or CD8+CD57+ T cells (not recorded which) from PBMCs. The receptors here all came from a human donor with severe aplastic anemia or a healthy control (not recorded which).

The chain recombines TRBV6-2 or TRBV6-3 with TRBJ1-4; 11 positions agree with TRBD1. V lost 5 bases to trimming and J lost 1 base; unmatched junction nucleotides: 9. This CDR3 is built from 18 residues. In germline, CDR1 is MNHEY, CDR2 SVGEGT. The CDR3 here is CASSPHRDRGVTNEKLFF. CDR3 nucleotides: TGTGCCAGCAGTCCTCACCGGGACAGGGGGGTAACTAATGAAAAACTGTTTTTT.

The rearrangement joins TRBV7-2 to TRBJ2-2; possibly TRBD2 for D (6 bases). CDR1 and CDR2 from the germline V gene are SGHTA and FQGNSA. V was cut by 5 bases and J by 1 base, with 14 bases left in between. The CDR3 consists of 16 residues. CDR3 protein: CASSATGTRNTGELFF. CDR3 coding DNA: TGTGCCAGCAGCGCGACCGGGACTCGGAACACCGGGGAGCTGTTTTTT.

This clonotype showed up many times. The chain uses TRBV25-1 and TRBJ2-5, with no clear D. V shed 7 bases and J shed 2 bases, with 14 bases lying between them. CDR1 is MGHDK, CDR2 SYGVNS, per germline. The CDR3 contains 14 residues. This chain's CDR3 is CASIGRTVQETQYF. The CDR3 nucleotides are TGTGCCAGCATCGGAAGAACGGTACAAGAGACCCAGTACTTC.

The gene calls are TRBV12-3 or TRBV12-4 and TRBJ1-1; D remains unclear. The V gene lost 6 bases and the J gene lost 5 bases, with 7 bases spanning the gap. This CDR3 spans 11 amino acids. CDR3 bases: TGTGCCAGCAGCGCGGTGACTGAAGCTTTCTTT. As protein: CASSAVTEAFF.

This clonotype was found many times. This chain connects TRBV5-1 to TRBJ2-7, with 14 bases matching TRBD2. The CDR3 is 18 residues long. V dropped 3 bases and J dropped 5; count of bases not matched to a gene: 13. Looked up from germline, CDR1 is SGHRS and CDR2 is YFSETQ. CDR3: CASSWGAGLAGGKDEQYF. CDR3 DNA sequence: TGCGCCAGCAGCTGGGGGGCCGGACTAGCGGGGGGCAAAGACGAGCAGTACTTC.

This clonotype was counted ten times or more. This sequence joins TRBV20-1 and TRBJ2-7; the D gene is possibly TRBD2 (5 bases). This CDR3 has 13 residues. V was cut by 1 base and J by 0 bases, with 7 bases left in between. Germline CDR1 DFQATT, CDR2 SNEGSKA (reference sequence). This chain's CDR3 is CSARGESSYEQYF. Written as DNA, the CDR3 is TGCAGTGCTAGAGGGGAGAGCTCCTACGAGCAGTACTTC.

In this sample, this clonotype turned up a few times. The chain carries TRBV15 and TRBJ2-1, with D tentatively TRBD1 (5 bases). Germline loops: CDR1 LNHNV, CDR2 YYDKDF (reference sequence). CDR3 length: 15 amino acids. Trimming stripped 0 bases from V and 8 bases from J, with 14 bases between. CDR3 in amino acids: CATSRETDSGDEQFF. The CDR3 DNA reads TGTGCCACCAGCAGAGAGACAGACAGTGGCGATGAGCAGTTCTTC.

The J gene is TRBJ2-7, the V gene TRBV2, with TRBD1 identical over 11 bases. Per the germline V gene, CDR1 is SNHLY and CDR2 is FYNNEI. With 6 bases clipped from V and 2 bases from J, the junction kept 3 bases outside the gene matches. The CDR3 totals 14 residues. The chain's CDR3 is CASRGQGVPYEQYF. The CDR3 DNA reads as TGTGCCAGCAGGGGACAGGGGGTCCCCTACGAGCAGTACTTC.

Only a few counts were recorded for this clonotype. The chain uses TRBV2 and TRBJ2-7; 8 nucleotides align to TRBD1. The CDR3 totals 14 residues. CDR1 and CDR2 from the germline V gene are SNHLY and FYNNEI. The V segment lost 4 bases and the J segment 3 bases; nucleotides outside the gene matches: 5. The CDR3 spells CASSADRASYEQYF. The CDR3 DNA follows: TGTGCCAGCAGTGCGGACAGGGCTAGCTACGAGCAGTACTTC. Combining the CDR3 with reference TRBV2 and TRBJ2-7 gives the whole variable domain EPEVTQTPSHQVTQMGQEVILRCVPISNHLYFYWYRQILGQKVEFLVSFYNNEISEKSEIFDDQFSVERPDGSNFTLKIRSTKLEDSAMYFCASSADRASYEQYFGPGTRLTVT.

For this clonotype: Since a much larger clone is just one base distant, this may be a read error. The gene calls are TRBV6-1 and TRBJ1-2, with 7 positions matching TRBD1. This CDR3 is 15 amino acids long. Germline CDR1 MNHNS, CDR2 SASEGT. The V segment lost 5 bases and the J segment 2 bases; nucleotides outside the gene matches: 8. The DNA for the CDR3 is TGTGCCAGCAGTCCATGGGACAGCAAGAACTATGGCTACACCTTC. Amino acids: CASSPWDSKNYGYTF.

The J gene is TRBJ1-1, the V gene TRBV19; 7 bases are a match to TRBD1. CDR1 LNHDA and CDR2 SQIVND come from the germline V gene (reference sequence). Losses at the gene ends were 9 bases for V and 7 bases for J; bases not matched to a gene: 14. The CDR3 runs to 14 residues. CDR3 protein: CASQPQGGAGEAFF. The DNA of the CDR3 is TGTGCCAGCCAGCCCCAAGGGGGCGCAGGTGAAGCTTTCTTT.

This clonotype was observed a handful of times. The V and J genes are TRBV20-1 and TRBJ2-7; D is uncertain. This CDR3 contains 13 residues. Germline CDR1 and CDR2: DFQATT and SNEGSKA (reference sequence). V lost 1 base and J lost 3, with 10 bases in between. DNA of the CDR3: TGCAGTGCTAGAGCCCGGGCGGACTACGAGCAGTACTTC. Translation gives CSARARADYEQYF.

The V call is TRBV29-1, the J call TRBJ1-1, with D maybe TRBD1 (5 bases). Germline V gene sequence: CDR1 SQVTM, CDR2 ANQGSEA. V was cut by 6 bases and J by 8 bases, with 13 bases left in between. CDR3 length equals 11 residues. CDR3 protein: CSVMRQNEAFF. The CDR3 DNA follows: TGCAGCGTCATGAGACAGAACGAAGCTTTCTTT.